What follows are 11 T cell receptor beta chains derived from one specimen sequenced in a study of T cells after yellow fever vaccination (dated by TCRdb to about 2019). The sample's treatment or condition label, in plain terms: live attenuated yellow fever vaccine strain. The library was made by 5' RACE. The listed sequencing device is Illumina HiSeq 2500. Clones were called with MiXCR by TCRdb after fastp trimmed the public reads at Q25, and only in-frame beta chains were retained. Each entry merges the rows of one CDR3 protein and shows their most common DNA and genes. The sample table lists hundreds of thousands of distinct CDR3 sequences, roughly 12% of them with a count of one. Of the sample, more than 13% is held by the ten largest clones. The material sequenced was PBMCs, taken on the day of the yellow fever booster vaccination. The receptors were sampled from a man aged 25-45 years who received the YFV17D yellow fever vaccine.

J is TRBJ2-1 and V is TRBV3-1, with D possibly matching TRBD2 (5 bases). Trimming left V 0 bases short and J 1 base short, with 13 bases between. The CDR3 totals 17 residues. Germline CDR1 reads LGHDT; CDR2 reads YNNKEL (reference sequence). CDR3 sequence: CASSQDRASLSYNEQFF. CDR3 nucleotide sequence: TGTGCCAGCAGCCAAGATCGGGCTAGCCTATCCTACAATGAGCAGTTCTTC.

This clonotype appeared a few times. The rearrangement links TRBV6-2 or TRBV6-3 to TRBJ2-2; no clear D gene. CDR1 and CDR2 (germline): MNHEY, SVGEGT. Trimming left V 7 bases short and J 4 bases short, with 7 bases between. The CDR3 sequence is 12 residues long. For the CDR3, the DNA is TGTGCCAGCACTAGACCCACCGGGGAGCTGTTTTTT. This translates into CASTRPTGELFF.

This chain joins TRBV18 and TRBJ2-3; TRBD1 aligns across 8 bases. Germline loops: CDR1 KGHSH, CDR2 LQKENI. The V segment lost 5 bases and the J segment 2 bases; nucleotides outside the gene matches: 3. This CDR3 region has 14 residues. CDR3 DNA sequence: TGTGCCAGCTCAAGGGGACAGGACACAGATACGCAGTATTTT. Its translation: CASSRGQDTDTQYF.

In its sample, this clonotype was seen many times. This chain connects TRBV3-1 to TRBJ1-6; D ambiguous. With 5 bases removed from V and 7 bases from J, the gap between germline ends came to 12 bases. The CDR3 runs to 14 residues. Germline loops: CDR1 LGHDT, CDR2 YNNKEL (reference sequence). CDR3 nucleotide sequence: TGTGCCAGCAGCGGCGGGCTGGTGAATTCACCCCTCCACTTT. It yields the protein CASSGGLVNSPLHF.

The gene calls are TRBV5-1 and TRBJ2-1; 11 bases match TRBD2. This CDR3 region has 16 residues. Germline CDR1 and CDR2: SGHRS and YFSETQ. V trimming: 6 bases; J trimming: 6 bases; junction bases outside the gene matches: 11. This CDR3 reads CASKRTSGSEINEQFF. CDR3 sequence (DNA): TGCGCCAGCAAAAGAACTAGCGGGAGTGAAATCAATGAGCAGTTCTTC. The whole variable domain, remainder taken from reference TRBV5-1 and TRBJ2-1, is KAGVTQTPRYLIKTRGQQVTLSCSPISGHRSVSWYQQTPGQGLQFLFEYFSETQRNKGNFPGRFSGRQFSNSRSEMNVSTLELGDSALYLCASKRTSGSEINEQFFGPGTRLTVL.

J is TRBJ2-5 and V is TRBV5-4; D possibly corresponds to TRBD1 (6 bases). Germline V gene sequence: CDR1 SGHNT, CDR2 YYREEE (reference sequence). This CDR3 is 13 amino acids long. Trimming removed 5 bases from V and 5 bases from J, with 13 bases in between. The CDR3 protein is CASSKQGSETQYF. The CDR3 DNA reads TGTGCCAGCAGTAAACAGGGTAGCGAGACCCAGTACTTC.

This clonotype was seen more than once but under ten times. The chain employs TRBV7-2 and TRBJ2-5; no clear D gene. V lost 2 bases, J lost 2 bases, and 12 bases lay in between. The CDR3 is 15 residues long. The germline CDR1 and CDR2 sequences are SGHTA and FQGNSA. The CDR3 spells CASSLSLIAQETQYF. The CDR3 coding sequence is TGTGCCAGCAGCTTATCTCTAATCGCGCAAGAGACCCAGTACTTC.

The V and J genes are TRBV19 and TRBJ2-1; 12 nucleotides line up with TRBD2. V shed 5 bases, J shed 0 bases, and the junction held 8 bases outside the gene matches. Germline V gene data show CDR1 as LNHDA and CDR2 as SQIVND (reference sequence). The CDR3 covers 18 residues. Written as DNA, the CDR3 is TGTGCCAGTAGTTCTCCCTCTAGCGGGAGGGCCTCCTACAATGAGCAGTTCTTC. It codes for CASSSPSSGRASYNEQFF. Variable domain in full (rest from reference TRBV19 and TRBJ2-1): DGGITQSPKYLFRKEGQNVTLSCEQNLNHDAMYWYRQDPGQGLRLIYYSQIVNDFQKGDIAEGYSVSREKKESFPLTVTSAQKNPTAFYLCASSSPSSGRASYNEQFFGPGTRLTVL.

The CDR3 DNA is TGTGCCAGCAGCGCGGGGGACAGCTACGAGCAGTACTTC. This gives the protein CASSAGDSYEQYF. The chain employs TRBV11-2 and TRBJ2-7; D is perhaps TRBD1 or TRBD2 (7 bases each). The germline V gene has CDR1 SGHAT and CDR2 FQNNGV. This CDR3 contains 13 residues. V lost 5 bases and J 3 bases, leaving 11 bases between the germline ends.

The V and J genes are TRBV10-3 and TRBJ2-1; no firm D call. Deletions cut 4 bases from V and 5 bases from J, with 6 bases between. Germline V gene data show CDR1 as ENHRY and CDR2 as SYGVKD. The CDR3 has 12 residues. The CDR3 DNA is TGTGCCATCAGTGGGGAAAACAATGAGCAGTTCTTC. Protein product: CAISGENNEQFF.

This clonotype has more than one count but fewer than ten. The chain recombines TRBV12-3 or TRBV12-4 with TRBJ2-5, with D tentatively TRBD1 (6 bases). V shed 5 bases and J shed 4 bases, with 20 bases lying between them. This CDR3 contains 16 residues. In nucleotides, the CDR3 is TGTGCCAGCAGTCCCCCCCACGGCAGGGGTGTAGAGACCCAGTACTTC. This codes for CASSPPHGRGVETQYF.